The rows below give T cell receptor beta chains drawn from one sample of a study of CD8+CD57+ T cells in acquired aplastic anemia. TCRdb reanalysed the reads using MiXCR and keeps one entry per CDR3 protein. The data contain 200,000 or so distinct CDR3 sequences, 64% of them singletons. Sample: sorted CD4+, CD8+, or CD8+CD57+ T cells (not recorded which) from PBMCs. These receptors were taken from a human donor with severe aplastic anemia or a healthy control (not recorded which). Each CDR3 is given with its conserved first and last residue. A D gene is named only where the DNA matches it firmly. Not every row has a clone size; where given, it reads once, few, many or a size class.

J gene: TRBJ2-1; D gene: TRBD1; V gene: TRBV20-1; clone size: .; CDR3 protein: CSASLTGAWDEQFF; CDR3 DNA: TGCAGTGCTAGCCTGACAGGGGCTTGGGATGAGCAGTTCTTC
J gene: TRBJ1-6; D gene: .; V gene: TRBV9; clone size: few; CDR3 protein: CASSVEGANSPLHF; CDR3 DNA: TGTGCCAGCAGCGTAGAAGGGGCCAATTCACCCCTCCACTTT
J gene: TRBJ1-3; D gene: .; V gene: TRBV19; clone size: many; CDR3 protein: CASISSSGNTIYF; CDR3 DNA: TGTGCCAGTATATCGAGCTCTGGAAACACCATATATTTT
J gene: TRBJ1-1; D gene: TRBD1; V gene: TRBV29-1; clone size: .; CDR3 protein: CSVERTGRTEAFF; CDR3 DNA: TGCAGCGTTGAGAGGACAGGGCGCACTGAAGCTTTCTTT
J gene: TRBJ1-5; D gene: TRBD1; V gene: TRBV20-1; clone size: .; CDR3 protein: CSAFRDRAINQPQHF; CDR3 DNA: TGCAGTGCTTTCCGGGACAGGGCTATCAATCAGCCCCAGCATTTT
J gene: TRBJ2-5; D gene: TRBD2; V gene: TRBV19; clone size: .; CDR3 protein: CASSSTSGETQYF; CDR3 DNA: TGTGCCAGTAGCTCGACTAGCGGAGAGACCCAGTACTTC
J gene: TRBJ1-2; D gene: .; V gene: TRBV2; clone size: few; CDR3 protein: CASSPQGYGYTF; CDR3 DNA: TGTGCCAGCAGCCCCCAGGGATATGGCTACACCTTC
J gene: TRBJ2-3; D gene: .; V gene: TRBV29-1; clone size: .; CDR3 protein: CSVYLGTDTQYF; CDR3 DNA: TGCAGCGTTTACCTGGGCACAGATACGCAGTATTTT
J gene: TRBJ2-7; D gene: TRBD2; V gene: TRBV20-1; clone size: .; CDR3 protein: CSARGLAGGRGRSYEQYF; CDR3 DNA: TGCAGTGCTAGAGGGCTAGCGGGGGGGAGGGGACGCTCCTACGAGCAGTACTTC
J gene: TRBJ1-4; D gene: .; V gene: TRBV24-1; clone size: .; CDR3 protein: CATSDGSSNEKLFF; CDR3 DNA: TGTGCCACCAGTGACGGGAGTTCTAATGAAAAACTGTTTTTT
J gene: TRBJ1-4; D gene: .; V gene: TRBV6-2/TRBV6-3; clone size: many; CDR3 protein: CASIGRQNEKLFF; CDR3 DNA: TGTGCCAGCATAGGACGTCAGAATGAAAAACTGTTTTTT
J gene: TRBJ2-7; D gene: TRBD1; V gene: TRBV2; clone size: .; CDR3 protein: CASSAGGTGKYEQYF; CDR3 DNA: TGTGCCAGCAGTGCCGGGGGGACAGGGAAGTACGAGCAGTACTTC
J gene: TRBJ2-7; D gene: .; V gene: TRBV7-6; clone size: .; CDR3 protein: CASSLGDSSSYEQYF; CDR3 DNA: TGTGCCAGCAGTTTAGGGGACTCCAGCTCCTACGAGCAGTACTTC
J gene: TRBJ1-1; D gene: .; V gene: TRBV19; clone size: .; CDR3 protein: CASRDPLNTEAFF; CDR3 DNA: TGTGCCAGTAGGGATCCACTGAACACTGAAGCTTTCTTT
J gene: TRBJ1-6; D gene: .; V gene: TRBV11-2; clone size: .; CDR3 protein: CASSLVGGPGPLHF; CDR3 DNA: TGTGCCAGCAGCTTAGTTGGGGGACCGGGACCCCTCCACTTT
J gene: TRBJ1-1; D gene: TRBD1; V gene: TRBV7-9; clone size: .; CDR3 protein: CATQGDTEAFF; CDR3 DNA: TGTGCCACACAGGGGGACACTGAAGCTTTCTTT
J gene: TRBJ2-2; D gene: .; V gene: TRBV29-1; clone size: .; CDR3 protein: CSVDTGKVGELFF; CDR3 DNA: TGCAGCGTTGATACGGGGAAGGTCGGGGAGCTGTTTTTT
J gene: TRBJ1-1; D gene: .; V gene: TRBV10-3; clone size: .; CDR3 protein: CATIERGNTEAFF; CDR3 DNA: TGTGCCACCATAGAACGGGGGAACACTGAAGCTTTCTTT
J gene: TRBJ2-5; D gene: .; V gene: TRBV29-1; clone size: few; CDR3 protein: CSVEDRGKQSQYF; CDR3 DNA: TGCAGCGTTGAAGATCGGGGGAAACAGTCCCAGTACTTC
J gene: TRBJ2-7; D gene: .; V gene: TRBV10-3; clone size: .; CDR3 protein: CAITSGASSLGQGKYEQYF; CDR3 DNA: TGTGCCATCACTTCTGGGGCCAGCAGCTTGGGGCAGGGTAAATACGAGCAGTACTTC
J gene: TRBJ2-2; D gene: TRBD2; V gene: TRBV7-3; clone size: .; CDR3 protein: CASSDPGLAGAGELFF; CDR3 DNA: TGTGCCAGCAGCGACCCGGGACTAGCGGGGGCCGGGGAGCTGTTTTTT
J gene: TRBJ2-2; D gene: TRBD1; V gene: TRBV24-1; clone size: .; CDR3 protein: CATSDAGTVSGELFF; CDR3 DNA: TGTGCCACCAGTGACGCCGGGACAGTCAGCGGGGAGCTGTTTTTT
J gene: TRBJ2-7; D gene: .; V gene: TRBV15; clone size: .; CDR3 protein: CATSRGTTQSYEQYF; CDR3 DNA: TGTGCCACCAGCAGAGGCACAACACAGTCCTACGAGCAGTACTTC
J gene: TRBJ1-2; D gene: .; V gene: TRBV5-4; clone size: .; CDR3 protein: CASSLDRAPYNGYTF; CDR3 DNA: TGTGCCAGCAGCTTGGACAGGGCACCCTACAATGGCTACACCTTC
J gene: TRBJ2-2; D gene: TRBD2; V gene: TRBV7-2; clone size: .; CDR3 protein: CASTWSGSQGELFF; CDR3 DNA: TGTGCCAGCACCTGGAGCGGGAGCCAGGGGGAGCTGTTTTTT
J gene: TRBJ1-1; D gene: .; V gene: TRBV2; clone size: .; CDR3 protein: CASSSGPSGRLDTEAFF; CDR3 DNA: TGTGCCAGCAGCTCGGGACCGTCGGGGAGGCTCGACACTGAAGCTTTCTTT
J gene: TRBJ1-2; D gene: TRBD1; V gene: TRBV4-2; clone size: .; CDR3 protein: CASSFSPGQGKGYTF; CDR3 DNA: TGTGCCAGCAGCTTCTCTCCGGGACAGGGGAAAGGCTACACCTTC
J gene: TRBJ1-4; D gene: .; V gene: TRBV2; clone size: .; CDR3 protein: CASSDGQPNEKLFF; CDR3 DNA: TGTGCCAGCAGTGATGGGCAGCCTAATGAAAAACTGTTTTTT
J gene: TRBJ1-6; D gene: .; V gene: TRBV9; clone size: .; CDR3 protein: CASSPEVNSPLHF; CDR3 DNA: TGTGCCAGCAGCCCGGAGGTCAATTCACCCCTCCACTTT
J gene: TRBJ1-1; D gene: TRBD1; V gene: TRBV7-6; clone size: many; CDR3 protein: CASSLGGTGTPGTEAFF; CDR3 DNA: TGTGCCAGCAGCTTAGGGGGGACAGGGACCCCAGGCACTGAAGCTTTCTTT
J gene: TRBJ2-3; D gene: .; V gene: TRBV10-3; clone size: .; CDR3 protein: CAISESASPSTDTQYF; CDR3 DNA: TGTGCCATCAGTGAGTCAGCTAGTCCGAGCACAGATACGCAGTATTTT
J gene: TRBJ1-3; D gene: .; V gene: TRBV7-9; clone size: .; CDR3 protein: CASTPRNGNTIYF; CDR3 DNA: TGTGCCAGCACCCCGCGGAACGGAAACACCATATATTTT